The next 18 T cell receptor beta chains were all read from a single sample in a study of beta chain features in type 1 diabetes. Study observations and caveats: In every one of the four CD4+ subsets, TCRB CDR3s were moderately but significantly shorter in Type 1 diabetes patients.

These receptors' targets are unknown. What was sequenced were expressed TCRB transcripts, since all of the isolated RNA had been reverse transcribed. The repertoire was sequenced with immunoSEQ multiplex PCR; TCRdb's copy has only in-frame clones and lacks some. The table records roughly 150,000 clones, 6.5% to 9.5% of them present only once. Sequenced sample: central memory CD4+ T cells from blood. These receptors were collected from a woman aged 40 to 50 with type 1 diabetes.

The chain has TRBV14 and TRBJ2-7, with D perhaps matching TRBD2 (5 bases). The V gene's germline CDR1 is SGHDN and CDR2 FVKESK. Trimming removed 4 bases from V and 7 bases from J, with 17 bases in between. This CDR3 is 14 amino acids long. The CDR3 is CASSPMGPSGEQYF. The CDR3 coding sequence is TGTGCCAGCAGCCCGATGGGCCCTTCGGGAGAGCAGTACTTC. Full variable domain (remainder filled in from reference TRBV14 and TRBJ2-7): EAGVTQFPSHSVIEKGQTVTLRCDPISGHDNLYWYRRVMGKEIKFLLHFVKESKQDESGMPNNRFLAERTGGTYSTLKVQPAELEDSGVYFCASSPMGPSGEQYFGPGTRLTVT.

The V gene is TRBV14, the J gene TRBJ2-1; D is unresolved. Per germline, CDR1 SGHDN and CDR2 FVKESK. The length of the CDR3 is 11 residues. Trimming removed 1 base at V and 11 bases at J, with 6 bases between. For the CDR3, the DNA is TGTGCCAGCAGCCAAGCGAGGAAGCAGTTCTTC. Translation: CASSQARKQFF. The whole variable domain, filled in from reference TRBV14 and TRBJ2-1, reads EAGVTQFPSHSVIEKGQTVTLRCDPISGHDNLYWYRRVMGKEIKFLLHFVKESKQDESGMPNNRFLAERTGGTYSTLKVQPAELEDSGVYFCASSQARKQFFGPGTRLTVL.

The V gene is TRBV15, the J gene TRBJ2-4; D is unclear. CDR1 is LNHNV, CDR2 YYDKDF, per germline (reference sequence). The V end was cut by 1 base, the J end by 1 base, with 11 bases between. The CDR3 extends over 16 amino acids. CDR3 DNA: TGTGCCACCAGCAGAGGAGCGAGTGCGGCCAAAAACATTCAGTACTTC. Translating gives CATSRGASAAKNIQYF. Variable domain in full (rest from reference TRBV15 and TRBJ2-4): DAMVIQNPRYQVTQFGKPVTLSCSQTLNHNVMYWYQQKSSQAPKLLFHYYDKDFNNEADTPDNFQSRRPNTSFCFLDIRSPGLGDTAMYLCATSRGASAAKNIQYFGAGTRLSVL.

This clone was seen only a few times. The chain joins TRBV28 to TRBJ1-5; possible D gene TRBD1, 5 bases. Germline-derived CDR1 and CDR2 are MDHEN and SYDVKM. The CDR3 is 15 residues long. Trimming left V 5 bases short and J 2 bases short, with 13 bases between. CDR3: CASSIPGGGNQPQHF. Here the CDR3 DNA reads TGTGCCAGCAGTATCCCCGGGGGGGGCAATCAGCCCCAGCATTTT.

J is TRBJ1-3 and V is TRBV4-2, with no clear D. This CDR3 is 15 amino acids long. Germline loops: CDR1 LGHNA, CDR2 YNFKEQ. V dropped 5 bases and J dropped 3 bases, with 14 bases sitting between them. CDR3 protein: CASSSFGGDGNTIYF. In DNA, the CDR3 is TGTGCCAGCAGCTCTTTCGGAGGCGATGGAAACACCATATATTTT.

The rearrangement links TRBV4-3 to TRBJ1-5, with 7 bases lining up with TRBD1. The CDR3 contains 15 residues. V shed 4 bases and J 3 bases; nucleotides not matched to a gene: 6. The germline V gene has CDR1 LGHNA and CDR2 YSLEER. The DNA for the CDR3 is TGCGCCAGCAGCCGAACAGGGGAGGACAATCAGCCCCAGCATTTT. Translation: CASSRTGEDNQPQHF.

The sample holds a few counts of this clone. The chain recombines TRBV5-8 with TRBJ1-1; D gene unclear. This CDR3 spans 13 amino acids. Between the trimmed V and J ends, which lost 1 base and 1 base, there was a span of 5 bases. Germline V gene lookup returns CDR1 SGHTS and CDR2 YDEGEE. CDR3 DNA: TGTGCCAGCAGCTTGACCGGGAACACTGAAGCTTTCTTT. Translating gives CASSLTGNTEAFF. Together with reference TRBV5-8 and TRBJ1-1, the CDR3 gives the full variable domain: EAGVTQSPTHLIKTRGQQATLRCSPISGHTSVYWYQQALGLGLQFLLWYDEGEERNRGNFPPRFSGRQFPNYSSELNVNALELEDSALYLCASSLTGNTEAFFGQGTRLTVV.

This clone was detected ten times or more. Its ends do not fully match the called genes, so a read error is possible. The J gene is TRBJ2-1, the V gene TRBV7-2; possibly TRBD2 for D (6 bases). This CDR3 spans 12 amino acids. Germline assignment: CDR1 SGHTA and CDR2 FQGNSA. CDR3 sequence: CASSLAANEQFF. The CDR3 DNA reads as TGTGCCAGCAGTTTAGCGGCCAATGAGCAGTTCTTC.

CDR3 nucleotides: TGTGCCAGCAGCGTCCCGCCAGTCACAGATACGCAGTATTTT. Encoded protein: CASSVPPVTDTQYF. The rearrangement joins TRBV7-2 to TRBJ2-3, with D hard to call. The CDR3 extends over 14 amino acids. Trimming stripped 5 bases from V and 2 bases from J, with 11 bases between. CDR1 and CDR2 from the germline V gene are SGHTA and FQGNSA.

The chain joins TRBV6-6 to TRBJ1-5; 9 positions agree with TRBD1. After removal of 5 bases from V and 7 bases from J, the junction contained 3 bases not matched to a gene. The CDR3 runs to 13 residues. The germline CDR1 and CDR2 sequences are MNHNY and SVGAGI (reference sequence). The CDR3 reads CASSTGGWQPQHF. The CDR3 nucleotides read TGTGCCAGCAGTACAGGGGGCTGGCAGCCCCAGCATTTT.

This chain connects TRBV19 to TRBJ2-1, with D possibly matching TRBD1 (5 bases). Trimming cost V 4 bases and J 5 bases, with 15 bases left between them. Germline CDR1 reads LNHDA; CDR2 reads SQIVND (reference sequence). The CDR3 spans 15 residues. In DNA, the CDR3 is TGTGCCAGTAGTAGGCAACAGGCGGTTAACAATGAGCAGTTCTTC. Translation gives CASSRQQAVNNEQFF.

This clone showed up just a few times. CDR3 bases: TGTGCCAGCAGCCAAGATCTATTTGGCGGGCCGGTCCCTTCACCCCTCCACTTT. It encodes CASSQDLFGGPVPSPLHF. This sequence joins TRBV4-2 and TRBJ1-6; D remains ambiguous. V dropped 0 bases and J dropped 9 bases, with 21 bases sitting between them. Looked up from germline, CDR1 is LGHNA and CDR2 is YNFKEQ. The CDR3 sequence is 18 residues long.

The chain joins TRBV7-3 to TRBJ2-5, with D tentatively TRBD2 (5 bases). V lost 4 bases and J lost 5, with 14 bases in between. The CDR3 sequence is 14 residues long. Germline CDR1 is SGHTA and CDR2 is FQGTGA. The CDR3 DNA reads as TGTGCCAGCAGCTCCGGGATCTATGGGGAGACCCAGTACTTC. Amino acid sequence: CASSSGIYGETQYF. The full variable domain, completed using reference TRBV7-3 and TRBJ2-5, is GAGVSQTPSNKVTEKGKYVELRCDPISGHTALYWYRQSLGQGPEFLIYFQGTGAADDSGLPNDRFFAVRPEGSVSTLKIQRTERGDSAVYLCASSSGIYGETQYFGPGTRLLVL.

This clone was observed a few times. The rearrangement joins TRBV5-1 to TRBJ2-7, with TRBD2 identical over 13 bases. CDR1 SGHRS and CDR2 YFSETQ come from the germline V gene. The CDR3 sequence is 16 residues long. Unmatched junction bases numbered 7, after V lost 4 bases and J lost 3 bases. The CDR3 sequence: CASSLGLAGDLYEQYF. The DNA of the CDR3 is TGCGCCAGCAGCCTCGGACTAGCGGGAGATCTCTACGAGCAGTACTTC.

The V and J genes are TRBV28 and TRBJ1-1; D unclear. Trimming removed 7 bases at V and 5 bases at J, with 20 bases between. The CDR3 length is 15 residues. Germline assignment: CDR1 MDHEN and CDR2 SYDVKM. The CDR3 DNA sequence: TGTGCCAGCAACCGATTATCGCTGCTGAGGACTGAAGCTTTCTTT. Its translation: CASNRLSLLRTEAFF.

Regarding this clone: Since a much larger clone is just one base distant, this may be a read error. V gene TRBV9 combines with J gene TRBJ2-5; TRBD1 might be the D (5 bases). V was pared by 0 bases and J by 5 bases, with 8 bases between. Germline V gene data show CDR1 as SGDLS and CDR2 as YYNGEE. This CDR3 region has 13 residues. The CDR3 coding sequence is TGTGCCAGCAGCGTAGGGGGCCTGGAGACCCAGTACTTC. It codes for CASSVGGLETQYF.

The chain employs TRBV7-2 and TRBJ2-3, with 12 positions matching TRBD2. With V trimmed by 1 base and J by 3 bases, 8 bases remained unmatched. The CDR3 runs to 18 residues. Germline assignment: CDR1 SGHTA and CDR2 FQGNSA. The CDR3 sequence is CASSLVGLAGRVTDTQYF. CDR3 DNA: TGTGCCAGCAGCTTAGTAGGACTAGCGGGAAGGGTGACAGATACGCAGTATTTT.

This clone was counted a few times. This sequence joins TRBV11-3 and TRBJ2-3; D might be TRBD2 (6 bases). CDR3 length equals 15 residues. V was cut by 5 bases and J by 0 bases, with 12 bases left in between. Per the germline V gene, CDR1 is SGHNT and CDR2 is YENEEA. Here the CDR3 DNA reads TGTGCCAGCAGCAAGGGGACTGCTAGCACAGATACGCAGTATTTT. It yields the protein CASSKGTASTDTQYF.